A single sample gave rise to the 8 T cell receptor beta chains below, sequenced in a study of cytomegalovirus exposure and HLA in healthy donors. A multiplex PCR was run with 60 Vbeta primers and 13 Jbeta primers. This table comes from immunoSEQ multiplex PCR, and its TCRdb copy is limited to in-frame clones, with some not included. The sample holds over 55,000 clones, about 67% seen once. The specimen was PBMCs. The receptors originated from a man aged 40-50 years in good health and CMV-seropositive.

The gene calls are TRBV2 and TRBJ1-1, with D possibly TRBD1 on 6 matching bases. The germline V gene encodes CDR1 SNHLY and CDR2 FYNNEI. The V end was cut by 7 bases, the J end by 7 bases, with 22 bases between. The CDR3 is made up of 15 amino acids. This chain's CDR3 is CASTEGGAGLFEAFF. The CDR3, as DNA: TGTGCCAGCACCGAGGGGGGGGCCGGGCTCTTTGAAGCTTTCTTT.

The V gene is TRBV19, the J gene TRBJ1-2; the D gene is possibly TRBD1 (6 bases). Germline values: CDR1 LNHDA, CDR2 SQIVND (reference sequence). The V end was cut by 7 bases, the J end by 1 base, with 13 bases between. There are 14 residues in the CDR3. CDR3 DNA sequence: TGTGCCAGTAACCGGGACAAGATTAACTATGGCTACACCTTC. It encodes CASNRDKINYGYTF.

The chain employs TRBV4-1 and TRBJ2-5; D not resolved. V lost 0 bases and J lost 6, with 20 bases in between. Germline CDR1 MGHRA, CDR2 YSYEKL. The CDR3 totals 17 residues. The CDR3 loop is CASSQENLPSSVQTQYF. CDR3 nucleotide sequence: TGCGCCAGCAGCCAAGAAAATTTACCGAGTTCGGTGCAGACCCAGTACTTC.

This clone was detected only a few times. The J gene is TRBJ2-7, the V gene TRBV9, with 9 bases aligning to TRBD1. Germline V CDR1 and CDR2: SGDLS, YYNGEE. V was pared by 2 bases and J by 2 bases, with 8 bases of the junction left unmatched. This CDR3 region has 16 residues. CDR3 sequence: CASSVEPGQGPYEQYF. The CDR3, as DNA: TGTGCCAGCAGCGTCGAACCGGGACAGGGCCCCTACGAGCAGTACTTC.

The chain employs TRBV19 and TRBJ1-5, with 7 bases lining up with TRBD1. V trimming: 5 bases; J trimming: 1 base; junction bases outside the gene matches: 11. The CDR3 loop spans 17 amino acids. CDR1 and CDR2 from the germline V gene are LNHDA and SQIVND (reference sequence). This CDR3 is CASSPRQGVGSNQPQHF. DNA for the CDR3: TGTGCCAGTAGTCCCCGACAGGGAGTGGGAAGCAATCAGCCCCAGCATTTT.

V gene TRBV2 combines with J gene TRBJ2-7, with D perhaps TRBD1 (5 bases). Germline V gene data show CDR1 as SNHLY and CDR2 as FYNNEI. The CDR3 covers 15 residues. V lost 3 bases and J 3 bases, leaving 15 bases between the germline ends. The CDR3 spells CASSEGQAAYYEQYF. CDR3 DNA sequence: TGTGCCAGCAGTGAGGGGCAGGCGGCCTACTACGAGCAGTACTTC.

The chain has TRBV5-6 and TRBJ2-3, with D unresolved. V gave up 4 bases and J gave up 3 bases, with 15 bases separating them. Germline V gives CDR1 SGHDT, CDR2 YYEEEE. The CDR3 has 15 amino acids. Written as DNA, the CDR3 is TGTGCCAGCAGCGATATCGCGATGATGACAGATACGCAGTATTTT. Protein product: CASSDIAMMTDTQYF.

This chain connects TRBV5-4 to TRBJ1-1; TRBD1 agrees at 7 bases. CDR1 and CDR2 (germline): SGHNT, YYREEE (reference sequence). With 0 bases clipped from V and 7 bases from J, the junction kept 3 bases outside the gene matches. The CDR3 is 13 amino acids. In DNA, the CDR3 is TGTGCCAGCAGCTTGGGGGGACAGAATGAAGCTTTCTTT. As protein: CASSLGGQNEAFF.